A selection of T cell receptor beta chains follows, all from one sample in a study of T cell repertoires in cytomegalovirus infection. TCRdb independently ran MiXCR on the reads; one entry per CDR3 protein. The profile covers approximately 190,000 distinct CDR3 sequences, with 7.5% to 10% appearing a single time and roughly 5% taken by the ten largest. The sequenced material came from PBMCs. Source of these receptors: a human donor in good health (CMV status not recorded). Some clones in this sample may be carry-over from other donors' samples. Each CDR3 is given with its conserved first and last residue. The D gene is left open where the match is weak. Only part of the rows carry a size: once, few, many, or a class if the clone is expanded.

d_call,v_call,cdr3_length,j_call,clone_size,cdr3_aa,cdr3_nt
TRBD2,TRBV7-9,16,TRBJ2-7,many,CASSLASAGESHEQYF,TGTGCCAGCAGCTTAGCGTCGGCGGGAGAAAGCCACGAGCAGTACTTC
TRBD1,TRBV7-2,15,TRBJ2-7,many,CASSLGQGALYEQYF,TGTGCCAGCAGCTTGGGACAGGGGGCCCTCTACGAGCAGTACTTC
NA,TRBV12-3/TRBV12-4,12,TRBJ2-7,many,CASSLDNYEQYF,TGTGCCAGCAGTTTGGACAACTACGAGCAGTACTTC
NA,TRBV5-4,14,TRBJ2-1,many,CASSLEGEWSEQFF,TGTGCCAGCAGCTTGGAGGGGGAGTGGTCGGAGCAGTTCTTC
TRBD2,TRBV19,14,TRBJ2-2,NA,CASTTGGPNGELFF,TGTGCCAGTACCACGGGAGGGCCTAACGGGGAGCTGTTTTTT
NA,TRBV7-9,18,TRBJ1-3,many,CASSLFLLGISSGNTIYF,TGTGCCAGCAGCTTATTTTTGTTGGGAATATCCTCTGGAAACACCATATATTTT
NA,TRBV27,15,TRBJ1-1,few,CASSWGSRVGTEAFF,TGTGCCAGCAGTTGGGGGTCAAGGGTCGGCACTGAAGCTTTCTTT
NA,TRBV7-9,15,TRBJ2-1,many,CASSRSGAGSNEQFF,TGTGCCAGCAGCCGATCGGGGGCAGGGAGTAATGAGCAGTTCTTC
NA,TRBV27,15,TRBJ1-5,NA,CASSFSDGSNQPQHF,TGTGCCAGCAGTTTCTCGGACGGCAGCAATCAGCCCCAGCATTTT
NA,TRBV7-8,15,TRBJ2-1,many,CASSLALERYNEQFF,TGTGCCAGCAGCTTAGCGCTCGAACGGTACAATGAGCAGTTCTTC
NA,TRBV20-1,12,TRBJ1-1,few,CSARANGAEAFF,TGCAGTGCTAGGGCCAACGGAGCTGAAGCTTTCTTT
NA,TRBV29-1,12,TRBJ1-2,few,CSVDTGPDGYTF,TGCAGCGTTGACACAGGTCCGGATGGCTACACCTTC
NA,TRBV29-1,14,TRBJ2-7,once,CSVVLAGASYEQYF,TGCAGCGTTGTTCTAGCAGGGGCGAGCTACGAGCAGTACTTC
TRBD2,TRBV3-1,14,TRBJ2-5,few,CASSRWDYGETQYF,TGTGCCAGCAGTCGTTGGGACTACGGGGAGACCCAGTACTTC
NA,TRBV20-1,13,TRBJ1-1,many,CSITRGSRAEAFF,TGCAGTATTACACGAGGCAGCCGTGCTGAAGCTTTCTTT
TRBD2,TRBV7-9,18,TRBJ2-3,NA,CASSLVSPLAGVRDTQYF,TGTGCCAGCAGCTTAGTGTCCCCACTAGCGGGAGTACGGGATACGCAGTATTTT
TRBD1,TRBV5-4,14,TRBJ1-1,many,CASSTSGGGTEAFF,TGTGCCAGCAGCACCTCAGGGGGCGGGACTGAAGCTTTCTTT